The 20 T cell receptor beta chains presented below share a single source sample, sequenced in a study of OX40 agonist ivuxolimab in advanced cancers. The table came from immunoSEQ multiplex PCR; TCRdb's copy has only in-frame clones and leaves some out. The sample yields around 65,000 clones, nearly 90% seen once. The sample here was CD4+ or CD8+ T cells sorted from blood, taken in a trial of the OX40 agonist ivuxolimab. These receptors came from an adult with an advanced solid tumor such as melanoma, head and neck, liver or kidney cancer.

The rearrangement joins TRBV5-1 to TRBJ2-1, with a weak D call TRBD2 (6 bases). Trimming shortened V by 6 bases and J by 4 bases, and 8 bases separated the two germline ends. Germline assignment: CDR1 SGHRS and CDR2 YFSETQ. The CDR3 extends over 12 amino acids. This chain's CDR3 is CASTGGYNEQFF. The CDR3 DNA sequence: TGCGCCAGCACTGGGGGGTACAATGAGCAGTTCTTC. Combining the CDR3 with reference TRBV5-1 and TRBJ2-1 gives the whole variable domain KAGVTQTPRYLIKTRGQQVTLSCSPISGHRSVSWYQQTPGQGLQFLFEYFSETQRNKGNFPGRFSGRQFSNSRSEMNVSTLELGDSALYLCASTGGYNEQFFGPGTRLTVL.

This clone appeared a few times. The rearrangement links TRBV5-1 to TRBJ2-3; 10 bases align to TRBD2. The V gene's germline CDR1 is SGHRS and CDR2 YFSETQ. With 0 bases clipped from V and 5 bases from J, the junction kept 6 bases outside the gene matches. The CDR3 is made up of 16 amino acids. The CDR3 spells CASSLVVAGGQDTQYF. The CDR3 nucleotides read TGCGCCAGCAGCTTGGTGGTAGCGGGGGGTCAAGATACGCAGTATTTT.

The V gene is TRBV7-2, the J gene TRBJ2-7; 8 nucleotides line up with TRBD2. CDR1 is SGHTA and CDR2 is FQGNSA in the germline V gene. J gave up 3 bases and V 2 bases, and 6 bases lay outside the gene matches. This CDR3 spans 15 amino acids. DNA of the CDR3: TGTGCCAGCAGCTTAAGGGGACGGGGGGGCTACGAGCAGTACTTC. Amino acids: CASSLRGRGGYEQYF.

The V and J genes are TRBV5-4 and TRBJ1-5; no firm D call. Trimming removed 4 bases from V and 3 bases from J, with 11 bases in between. There are 14 residues in the CDR3. Germline V lookup: CDR1 SGHNT, CDR2 YYREEE (reference sequence). The CDR3 DNA is TGTGCCAGCAGCAATGGCGGGTTCAATCAGCCCCAGCATTTT. Encoded protein: CASSNGGFNQPQHF.

The chain has TRBV18 and TRBJ1-5, with D possibly being TRBD1 (5 bases). The CDR3 totals 16 residues. V lost 6 bases and J lost 2, with 17 bases in between. Germline-derived CDR1 and CDR2 are KGHSH and LQKENI. CDR3 sequence (DNA): TGTGCCAGCTCCCGGACTGGGGGTAGAGGCAATCAGCCCCAGCATTTT. As protein: CASSRTGGRGNQPQHF.

This clone appeared a single time. This chain joins TRBV5-1 and TRBJ1-5; 8 positions match TRBD1. Trimming removed 5 bases from V and 0 bases from J; junction bases left unmatched: 10. In germline, CDR1 is SGHRS, CDR2 YFSETQ. The CDR3 extends over 17 amino acids. The CDR3, as DNA: TGCGCCAGCAGTCCGGGACAGGAAACCTATAGCAATCAGCCCCAGCATTTT. Translating it yields CASSPGQETYSNQPQHF.

This clone showed up just once. V is TRBV7-9 and J is TRBJ1-4, with 9 bases lining up with TRBD1. The length of the CDR3 is 18 residues. CDR1 and CDR2 (germline): SEHNR, FQNEAQ (reference sequence). Trimming took 5 bases from V and 4 from J; bases not matched to a gene: 14. CDR3 sequence: CASSKGTGSKEINEKLFF. In nucleotides, the CDR3 is TGTGCCAGCAGCAAAGGGACAGGGTCAAAAGAAATTAATGAAAAACTGTTTTTT.

The J gene is TRBJ1-2, the V gene TRBV7-9, with D maybe TRBD1 (6 bases). Trimming took off 3 bases at V and 7 bases at J, with 18 bases between the two ends. The V gene's germline CDR1 is SEHNR and CDR2 FQNEAQ (reference sequence). There are 15 residues in the CDR3. CDR3 protein: CASSLNEGVLGGYTF. CDR3 bases: TGTGCCAGCAGCTTGAATGAGGGGGTATTAGGTGGCTACACCTTC.

V is TRBV25-1 and J is TRBJ1-4; 7 nucleotides line up with TRBD1. Losses at the gene ends were 6 bases for V and 2 bases for J; bases not matched to a gene: 3. In germline, CDR1 is MGHDK, CDR2 SYGVNS. This CDR3 is built from 14 residues. For the CDR3, the DNA is TGTGCCAGCAGCGGGACAGCCACTAATGAAAAACTGTTTTTT. It translates to CASSGTATNEKLFF.

The CDR3 DNA follows: TGTGCCAGCAGCCAATTGGGGGTGCAGGGCAGGGCTGAAGCTTTCTTT. This translates into CASSQLGVQGRAEAFF. V gene TRBV16 combines with J gene TRBJ1-1, with D possibly TRBD1 on 5 matching bases. CDR1 is KGHSY, CDR2 FQNENV, per germline. The germline V and J ends were trimmed by 1 base and 6 bases, with 18 bases remaining between them. This CDR3 is built from 16 residues.

The gene calls are TRBV6-5 and TRBJ1-4; a weak D match, TRBD1 (5 bases). Germline V gene sequence: CDR1 MNHEY, CDR2 SVGAGI. This CDR3 spans 13 amino acids. V was shortened by 2 bases and J by 6 bases, with 7 bases between the two germline ends. CDR3 sequence: CASSYGGDEKLFF. CDR3 in DNA: TGTGCCAGCAGTTACGGAGGGGATGAAAAACTGTTTTTT.

The chain uses TRBV6-5 and TRBJ1-1, with 7 bases that match TRBD1. The CDR3 is made up of 14 amino acids. From germline, CDR1 is MNHEY and CDR2 SVGAGI. Trimming cost V 0 bases and J 7 bases; bases outside gene matches: 5. The CDR3 sequence: CASSYSNRGIEAFF. The DNA of the CDR3 is TGTGCCAGCAGTTACTCGAACAGGGGCATTGAAGCTTTCTTT.

The CDR3 DNA sequence: TGCGCCAGCAGCTTGGATGGACAGGCGGCTCAGCCCCAGCATTTT. Its translation is CASSLDGQAAQPQHF. V usage is TRBV5-1 and J usage is TRBJ1-5; 7 bases agree with TRBD1. Trimming cost V 0 bases and J 6 bases; bases outside gene matches: 6. The CDR3 spans 15 residues. Germline loops: CDR1 SGHRS, CDR2 YFSETQ.

This clone was seen a few times. The V gene is TRBV30, the J gene TRBJ1-1; D not resolved. Trimming left V 4 bases short and J 1 base short, with 16 bases between. Germline V gene data show CDR1 as GTSNPN and CDR2 as SVGIG (reference sequence). This CDR3 has 15 residues. CDR3 loop: CAWTPGSTRNTEAFF. Written as DNA, the CDR3 is TGTGCCTGGACGCCTGGGAGTACGAGGAACACTGAAGCTTTCTTT.

V and J are TRBV7-6 and TRBJ2-7; 7 bases are a match to TRBD1. The CDR3 consists of 14 residues. Germline-derived CDR1 and CDR2 are SGHVS and FNYEAQ. The junction had 9 bases not matched to a gene; V was cut back by 5 bases and J by 5 bases. Here the CDR3 DNA reads TGTGCCAGCAGCCTAGGGACAGCTAACGACGAGCAGTACTTC. Its translation: CASSLGTANDEQYF.

The V call is TRBV6-6, the J call TRBJ1-5; 9 nucleotides line up with TRBD1. V lost 5 bases to trimming and J lost 3 bases; unmatched junction nucleotides: 5. The CDR3 length is 15 residues. Germline V gives CDR1 MNHNY, CDR2 SVGAGI (reference sequence). The CDR3 sequence: CASSPGTGINQPQHF. The CDR3 coding sequence is TGTGCCAGCAGTCCCGGGACAGGGATCAATCAGCCCCAGCATTTT.

V gene TRBV6-5 combines with J gene TRBJ1-2, with no clear D. The V end was cut by 6 bases, the J end by 7 bases, with 21 bases between. The CDR3 is 15 amino acids. Germline V gene data show CDR1 as MNHEY and CDR2 as SVGAGI. The CDR3 DNA reads as TGTGCCAGCAGCTGGGTTGAGGGTACCCTTATTGGCTACACCTTC. Residues: CASSWVEGTLIGYTF.

The V and J genes are TRBV7-8 and TRBJ1-5, with D perhaps TRBD1 (5 bases). Trimming left V 3 bases short and J 2 bases short, with 11 bases between. The CDR3 contains 15 residues. Germline assignment: CDR1 SGHVS and CDR2 FQNEAQ. Here the CDR3 DNA reads TGTGCCAGCAGCTTCGACAGAATCGGCAATCAGCCCCAGCATTTT. As protein: CASSFDRIGNQPQHF.

The rearrangement uses TRBV5-4 and TRBJ1-6; no firm D call. Trimming stripped 2 bases from V and 7 bases from J, with 7 bases between. From germline, CDR1 is SGHNT and CDR2 YYREEE (reference sequence). The CDR3 spans 13 residues. CDR3 in amino acids: CASSLVENSPLHF. Here the CDR3 DNA reads TGTGCCAGCAGCTTAGTTGAGAATTCACCCCTCCACTTT.

The genes are TRBV7-6 and TRBJ1-3; 8 nucleotides match TRBD1. Germline V gives CDR1 SGHVS, CDR2 FNYEAQ. With V trimmed by 7 bases and J by 4 bases, 3 bases remained unmatched. This CDR3 has 13 residues. Here the CDR3 reads CASKDRAGNTIYF. The CDR3 DNA is TGTGCCAGCAAGGACAGGGCGGGAAACACCATATATTTT.